The rows below give T cell receptor beta chains drawn from one sample of a study of technical replicates of blood from several donors. The assay was immunoSEQ multiplex PCR, and TCRdb's table has in-frame clones only and misses some. The sample includes around 63,000 clones, roughly 98% seen only once; the top ten take roughly 0.17%. The sequenced sample was T cells isolated from PBMCs. The receptors were gathered from a human donor in good health. Each CDR3 is given with its conserved first and last residue. The D gene is left open where the match is weak. Size is omitted from some rows. Given values are once, few, many or a class for expanded clones.

V gene	D gene	CDR3 length	clone size	J gene	CDR3 protein	CDR3 DNA
TRBV25-1	.	12	.	TRBJ2-1	CASSATRSEQFF	TGTGCCAGCAGTGCGACTAGGAGTGAGCAGTTCTTC
TRBV11-2	TRBD1	16	.	TRBJ1-2	CASSLVGPTGADGYTF	TGTGCCAGCAGCTTAGTGGGGCCGACAGGGGCGGATGGCTACACCTTC
TRBV5-1	TRBD1	13	.	TRBJ2-7	CASSLRGTDEQYF	TGCGCCAGCAGCTTGCGAGGGACAGACGAGCAGTACTTC
TRBV4-2	TRBD2	19	.	TRBJ2-1	CASSQPSTSGGLLRNEQFF	TGTGCCAGCAGCCAACCCTCGACTAGCGGGGGACTTCTGAGAAATGAGCAGTTCTTC
TRBV27	.	14	.	TRBJ1-1	CASRSRRGGTEAFF	TGTGCCAGCCGTTCTCGAAGGGGGGGCACTGAAGCTTTCTTT
TRBV5-4	TRBD2	15	once	TRBJ2-1	CASSLVAGGDNEQFF	TGTGCCAGCAGCTTGGTAGCGGGGGGAGACAATGAGCAGTTCTTC
TRBV15	.	12	.	TRBJ2-5	CATNSGQETQYF	TGTGCCACCAATAGCGGCCAAGAGACCCAGTACTTC
TRBV7-9	TRBD2	16	.	TRBJ2-1	CASSFRLAGGRNEQFF	TGTGCCAGCAGCTTTAGACTAGCGGGGGGGCGCAATGAGCAGTTCTTC
TRBV4-1	TRBD1	16	.	TRBJ1-1	CASSQGDRGSGTEAFF	TGCGCCAGCAGCCAAGGTGACAGGGGGTCCGGCACTGAAGCTTTCTTT
TRBV5-1	.	11	.	TRBJ2-5	CASSPGETQYF	TGCGCCAGCAGCCCGGGGGAGACCCAGTACTTC
TRBV27	.	12	once	TRBJ1-2	CASSGHRYGYTF	TGTGCCAGTTCGGGACACCGCTATGGCTACACCTTC
TRBV7-9	.	15	once	TRBJ2-1	CASSFNLGSANEQFF	TGTGCCAGCAGCTTTAATCTAGGCTCGGCCAATGAGCAGTTCTTC
TRBV6-5	.	14	once	TRBJ2-1	CASSYQGIGNEQFF	TGTGCCAGCAGTTACCAGGGTATTGGGAATGAGCAGTTCTTC
TRBV25-1	TRBD2	17	.	TRBJ2-3	CASRRPSGGASTDTQYF	TGTGCCAGCAGGCGCCCTAGCGGGGGGGCCAGCACAGATACGCAGTATTTT
TRBV6-1	TRBD1	15	.	TRBJ2-7	CASSVGTGYGYEQYF	TGTGCCAGCAGTGTGGGGACAGGGTATGGCTACGAGCAGTACTTC
TRBV7-7	.	15	.	TRBJ1-4	CASSLNAGLNEKLFF	TGTGCTAGCAGCTTAAATGCAGGGTTAAATGAAAAACTGTTTTTT
TRBV27	TRBD1	16	.	TRBJ2-7	CASSLSQGTISYEQYF	TGTGCCAGCAGTTTATCACAGGGGACGATTTCCTACGAGCAGTACTTC
TRBV29-1	.	13	.	TRBJ1-2	CSVVAGDDYGYTF	TGCAGCGTTGTAGCAGGGGACGACTATGGCTACACCTTC
TRBV12-5	TRBD1	23	.	TRBJ2-3	CASGLVLEGSGTGRMPDSDTQYF	TGTGCTAGTGGTTTGGTACTAGAAGGATCAGGGACAGGGAGGATGCCGGATTCAGATACGCAGTATTTT
TRBV6-5	.	14	.	TRBJ2-2	CATRLTGFTGELFF	TGTGCCACGCGATTGACAGGTTTTACCGGGGAGCTGTTTTTT
TRBV6-5	.	14	.	TRBJ2-5	CASSIDSIEETQYF	TGTGCCAGCAGTATCGACAGCATAGAAGAGACCCAGTACTTC
TRBV5-6	.	12	.	TRBJ1-1	CASSLRGTEAFF	TGTGCCAGCAGCCTACGGGGAACTGAAGCTTTCTTT
TRBV30	.	13	once	TRBJ2-1	CAWRADSYNEQFF	TGTGCCTGGAGAGCGGACTCCTACAATGAGCAGTTCTTC
TRBV28	.	16	.	TRBJ2-7	CASSTSRNRDPYEQYF	TGTGCCAGCAGCACAAGCCGAAACAGGGACCCCTACGAGCAGTACTTC
TRBV5-1	TRBD1	15	.	TRBJ1-5	CASSITGGSNQPQHF	TGCGCCAGCAGCATAACAGGGGGGAGCAATCAGCCCCAGCATTTT
TRBV19	.	13	.	TRBJ1-2	CASSLADKGGYTF	TGTGCCAGTAGTTTGGCCGACAAAGGAGGCTACACCTTC
TRBV10-3	.	17	.	TRBJ2-1	CAISDLAGPSSYNEQFF	TGTGCCATCAGTGACCTCGCGGGGCCGAGCTCCTACAATGAGCAGTTCTTC
TRBV30	TRBD1	14	.	TRBJ1-4	CAWSPGGLGEKLFF	TGTGCCTGGAGTCCAGGGGGCCTCGGAGAAAAACTGTTTTTT